The sequence of this TCR beta chain was determined in a study of identical twins. About this clonotype itself: Its antigen remains unknown.

Using its own MiXCR run on the 5' RACE reads, TCRdb lists one record per CDR3 protein. The top ten clones hold around 0.48% of a sample with about 530,000 distinct CDR3 sequences, under 25% of them seen once. Findings and limits, study-wide: The authors drew conclusions from cross-sectional statistical analysis rather than following the same donors.

V was cut by 4 bases and J by 4 bases, with 12 bases left in between. The CDR3 consists of 14 residues. Looked up from germline, CDR1 is SGHDT and CDR2 is YYEEEE. These records were also assigned to another study, of yellow fever vaccine responses in identical twins.

The V gene is TRBV5-6, the J gene TRBJ2-1; D tentatively reads TRBD1 or TRBD2 (5 bases each). The specimen sequenced was CD4+ T cells sorted from blood. This TCR was recovered from a woman aged 18-29 years in good health. The CDR3 here is CASSHGTLYNEQFF. The CDR3 DNA follows: TGTGCCAGCAGCCACGGGACCCTATACAATGAGCAGTTCTTC.